A selection of T cell receptor beta chains follows, all from one sample in a study of T cell changes during pregnancy in multiple sclerosis. Assay: immunoSEQ multiplex PCR; the TCRdb copy retains only in-frame clones and omits some. Of about 59,000 clones listed, 70% to 90% are singletons. The specimen comprised peripheral blood, sampled in the first trimester of pregnancy. The receptors originated from a female donor in good health, enrolled as a control in a pregnancy study. The CDR3 runs from the conserved cysteine through the conserved F or W. Fields, in order: V gene, J gene, CDR3 length, CDR3 protein.

TRBV6-6	TRBJ2-7	16	CASSYPRDRQSYEQYF
TRBV7-2	TRBJ2-7	15	CASSPRDRGLGEQYF
TRBV6-6	TRBJ2-5	15	CASSSHYGGGETQYF
TRBV27	TRBJ1-2	15	CASSLLGSSNYGYTF
TRBV27	TRBJ1-2	13	CASSSGQAYGYTF
TRBV6-5	TRBJ2-2	15	CASGRNRVNTGELFF
TRBV4-3	TRBJ2-5	14	CASSQDRGPETQYF
TRBV29-1	TRBJ1-3	12	CSVGSLDNTIYF
TRBV5-1	TRBJ2-1	16	CASSGTGLAGANEQFF
TRBV6-4	TRBJ1-5	14	CAIEDRGGNQPQHF
TRBV4-3	TRBJ1-3	19	CASSQGGGAADYSGNTIYF
TRBV2	TRBJ1-1	13	CASSPDRDTEAFF
TRBV7-2	TRBJ1-2	12	CASSLFANGYTF
TRBV4-3	TRBJ1-2	15	CASSPKNSVGYGYTF
TRBV4-2	TRBJ2-1	15	CASSQGAGQPDEQFF
TRBV9	TRBJ2-3	14	CASSVGTDTDTQYF
TRBV7-9	TRBJ1-4	15	CASSGSTRVNEKLFF
TRBV9	TRBJ2-3	16	CASSVGPAGGQDTQYF
TRBV13	TRBJ2-3	15	CASFIRTESTDTQYF
TRBV5-4	TRBJ2-5	16	CASSLAGGGAARTQYF
TRBV5-5	TRBJ1-3	15	CASSLGYTSGNTIYF
TRBV4-3	TRBJ1-1	14	CASSIGDRGSEAFF
TRBV4-3	TRBJ1-1	13	CASSERQALPAFF
TRBV2	TRBJ1-3	13	CASSGMLGNTIYF
TRBV19	TRBJ1-1	15	CASSRTGAGRTEAFF
TRBV5-1	TRBJ2-6	20	CASSFMGPAPGLSGANVLTF
TRBV7-7	TRBJ2-5	14	CASSSSGGVETQYF
TRBV5-4	TRBJ2-1	17	CASSTLQNRVSYNEQFF
TRBV7-2	TRBJ1-1	14	CAGGAASLDTEAFF
TRBV6-5	TRBJ2-1	15	CASSPTGTNYNEQFF
TRBV25-1	TRBJ2-7	12	CASNILSHEQYF
TRBV6-5	TRBJ2-7	14	CASSFGGRRSEQYF
TRBV27	TRBJ2-7	14	CASSTTSGGYEQYF
TRBV19	TRBJ2-1	15	CASIWTGGPYNEQFF
TRBV14	TRBJ1-1	13	CASSLQGDTEAFF
TRBV5-6	TRBJ1-4	16	CASSLVKPKTNEKLFF
TRBV5-8	TRBJ1-3	15	CASSLSRTVGNTIYF
TRBV30	TRBJ1-1	14	CAWRRGAGYTEAFF
TRBV7-6	TRBJ2-1	15	CASSLRGGPYNEQFF
TRBV7-2	TRBJ2-1	15	CASSYGLAGTNEQFF
TRBV30	TRBJ2-5	16	CALSGTSGVYQETQYF
TRBV29-1	TRBJ2-2	13	CSGDQGGTGELFF
TRBV5-1	TRBJ2-3	13	CASSETEKDTQYF
TRBV30	TRBJ1-1	15	CAWSVLKGAGTEAFF
TRBV7-3	TRBJ2-2	17	CASSLGQGLGNTGELFF